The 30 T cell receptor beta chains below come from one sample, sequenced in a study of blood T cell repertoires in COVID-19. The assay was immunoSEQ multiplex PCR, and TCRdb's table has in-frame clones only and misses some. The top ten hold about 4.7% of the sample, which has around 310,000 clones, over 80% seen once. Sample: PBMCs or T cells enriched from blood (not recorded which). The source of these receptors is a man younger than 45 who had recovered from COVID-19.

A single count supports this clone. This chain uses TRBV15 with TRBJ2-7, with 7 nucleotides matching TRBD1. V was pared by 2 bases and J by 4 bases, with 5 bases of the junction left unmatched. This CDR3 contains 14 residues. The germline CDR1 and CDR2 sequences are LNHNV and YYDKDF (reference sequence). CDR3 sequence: CATSRNRGDYEQYF. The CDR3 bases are TGTGCCACCAGCAGAAACAGGGGAGATTACGAGCAGTACTTC.

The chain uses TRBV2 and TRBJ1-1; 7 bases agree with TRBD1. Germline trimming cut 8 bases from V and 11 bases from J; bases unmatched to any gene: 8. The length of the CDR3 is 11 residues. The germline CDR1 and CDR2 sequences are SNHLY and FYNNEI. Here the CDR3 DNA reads TGTGCCAGCGGGGACAGCGTCAAGGCTTTCTTT. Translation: CASGDSVKAFF.

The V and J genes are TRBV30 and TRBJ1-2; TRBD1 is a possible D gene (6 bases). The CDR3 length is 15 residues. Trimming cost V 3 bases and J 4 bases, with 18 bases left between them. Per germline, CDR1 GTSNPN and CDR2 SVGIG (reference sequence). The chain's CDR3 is CAWREAGDYFYGYTF. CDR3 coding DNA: TGTGCCTGGAGAGAGGCAGGGGATTATTTCTATGGCTACACCTTC.

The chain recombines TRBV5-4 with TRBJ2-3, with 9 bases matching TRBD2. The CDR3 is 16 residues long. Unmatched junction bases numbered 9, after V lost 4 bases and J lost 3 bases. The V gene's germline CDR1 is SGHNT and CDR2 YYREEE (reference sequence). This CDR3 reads CASSRRSGGNTDTQYF. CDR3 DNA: TGTGCCAGCAGCCGACGCAGCGGGGGGAATACAGATACGCAGTATTTT.

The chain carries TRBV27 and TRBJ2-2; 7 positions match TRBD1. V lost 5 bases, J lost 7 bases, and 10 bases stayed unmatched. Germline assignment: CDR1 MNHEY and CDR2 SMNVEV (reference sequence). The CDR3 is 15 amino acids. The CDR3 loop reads CASSPDRFFSGELFF. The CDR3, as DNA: TGTGCCAGCAGTCCGGACAGGTTCTTTAGCGGGGAGCTGTTTTTT.

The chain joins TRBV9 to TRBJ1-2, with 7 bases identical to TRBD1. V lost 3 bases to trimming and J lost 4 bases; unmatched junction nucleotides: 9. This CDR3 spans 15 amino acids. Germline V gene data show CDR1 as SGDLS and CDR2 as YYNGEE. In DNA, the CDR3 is TGTGCCAGCAGCGCAGTGACAGGGCTGGGCTATGGCTACACCTTC. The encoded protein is CASSAVTGLGYGYTF.

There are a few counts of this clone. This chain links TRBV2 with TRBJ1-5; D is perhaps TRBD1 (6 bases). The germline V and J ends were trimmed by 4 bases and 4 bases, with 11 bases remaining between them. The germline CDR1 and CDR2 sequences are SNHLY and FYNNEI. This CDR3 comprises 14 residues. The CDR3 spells CASSARTENQPQHF. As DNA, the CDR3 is TGTGCCAGCAGTGCTAGGACAGAGAATCAGCCCCAGCATTTT.

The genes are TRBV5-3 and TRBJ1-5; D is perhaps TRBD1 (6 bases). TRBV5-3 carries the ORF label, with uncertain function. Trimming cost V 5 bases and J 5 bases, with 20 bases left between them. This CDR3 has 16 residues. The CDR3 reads CARRGAGGSKDQPQHF. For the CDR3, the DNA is TGTGCCAGAAGGGGAGCGGGGGGCAGCAAGGATCAGCCCCAGCATTTT.

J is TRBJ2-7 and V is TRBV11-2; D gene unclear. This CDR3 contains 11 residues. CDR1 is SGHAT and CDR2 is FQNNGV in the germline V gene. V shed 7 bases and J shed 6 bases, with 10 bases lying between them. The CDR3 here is CASTPGAEQYF. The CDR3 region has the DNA TGTGCCAGCACCCCCGGAGCCGAGCAGTACTTC.

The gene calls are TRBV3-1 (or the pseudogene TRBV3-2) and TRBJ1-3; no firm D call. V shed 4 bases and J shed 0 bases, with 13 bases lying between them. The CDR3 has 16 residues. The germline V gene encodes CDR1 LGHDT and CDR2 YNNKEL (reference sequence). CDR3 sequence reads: CASSLTKEFSGNTIYF. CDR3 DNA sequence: TGTGCCAGCAGCCTGACTAAGGAATTCTCTGGAAACACCATATATTTT.

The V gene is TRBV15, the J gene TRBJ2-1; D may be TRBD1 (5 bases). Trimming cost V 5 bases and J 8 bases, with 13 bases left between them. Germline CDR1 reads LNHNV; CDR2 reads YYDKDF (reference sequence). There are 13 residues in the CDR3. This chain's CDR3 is CATSSRVSDEQFF. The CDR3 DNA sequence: TGTGCCACCAGCTCCAGGGTCTCCGATGAGCAGTTCTTC.

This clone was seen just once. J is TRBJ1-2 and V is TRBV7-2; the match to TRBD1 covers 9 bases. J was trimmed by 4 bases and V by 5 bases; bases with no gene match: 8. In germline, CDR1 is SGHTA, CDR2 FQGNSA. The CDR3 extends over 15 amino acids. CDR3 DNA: TGTGCCAGCAGCCCCCAGGGACAGGGACGCTATGGCTACACCTTC. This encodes CASSPQGQGRYGYTF. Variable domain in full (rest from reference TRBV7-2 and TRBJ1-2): GAGVSQSPSNKVTEKGKDVELRCDPISGHTALYWYRQSLGQGLEFLIYFQGNSAPDKSGLPSDRFSAERTGGSVSTLTIQRTQQEDSAVYLCASSPQGQGRYGYTFGSGTRLTVV.

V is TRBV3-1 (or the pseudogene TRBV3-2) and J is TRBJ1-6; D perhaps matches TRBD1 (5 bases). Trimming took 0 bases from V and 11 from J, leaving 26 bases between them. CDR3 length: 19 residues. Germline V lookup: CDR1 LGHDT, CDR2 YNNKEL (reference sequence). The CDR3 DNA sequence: TGTGCCAGCAGCCAAGATCTTTTCGGGAGTGGCAGGGAGGTGGCACCCCTCCACTTT. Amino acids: CASSQDLFGSGREVAPLHF.

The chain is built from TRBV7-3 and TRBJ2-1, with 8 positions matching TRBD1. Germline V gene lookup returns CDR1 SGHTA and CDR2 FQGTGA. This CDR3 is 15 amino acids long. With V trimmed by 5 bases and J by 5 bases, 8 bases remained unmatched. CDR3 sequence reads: CASSPDRDAHNEQFF. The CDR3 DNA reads TGTGCCAGCAGCCCGGACAGGGACGCCCACAATGAGCAGTTCTTC.

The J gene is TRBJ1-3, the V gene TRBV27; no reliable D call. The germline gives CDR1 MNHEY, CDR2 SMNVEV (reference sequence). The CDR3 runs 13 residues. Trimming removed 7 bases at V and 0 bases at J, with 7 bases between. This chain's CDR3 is CASKLISGNTIYF. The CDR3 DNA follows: TGTGCCAGCAAGCTTATCTCTGGAAACACCATATATTTT.

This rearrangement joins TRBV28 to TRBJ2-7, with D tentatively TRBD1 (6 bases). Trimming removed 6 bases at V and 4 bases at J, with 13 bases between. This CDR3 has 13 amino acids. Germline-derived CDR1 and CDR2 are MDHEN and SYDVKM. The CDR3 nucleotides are TGTGCCAGCAGGAAGACAGGAAAATACGAGCAGTACTTC. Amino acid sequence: CASRKTGKYEQYF.

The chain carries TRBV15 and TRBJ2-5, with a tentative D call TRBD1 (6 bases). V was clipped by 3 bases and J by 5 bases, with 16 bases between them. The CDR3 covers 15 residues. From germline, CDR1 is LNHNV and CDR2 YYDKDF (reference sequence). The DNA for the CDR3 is TGTGCCACCAGCAGTACACAGGGAGTCACGGAGACCCAGTACTTC. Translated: CATSSTQGVTETQYF.

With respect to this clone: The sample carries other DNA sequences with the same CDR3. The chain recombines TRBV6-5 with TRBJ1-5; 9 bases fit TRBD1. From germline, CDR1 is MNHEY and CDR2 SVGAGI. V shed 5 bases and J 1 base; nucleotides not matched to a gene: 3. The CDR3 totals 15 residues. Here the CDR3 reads CASSRTGGSNQPQHF. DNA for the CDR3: TGTGCCAGCAGTCGAACAGGGGGCAGCAATCAGCCCCAGCATTTT.

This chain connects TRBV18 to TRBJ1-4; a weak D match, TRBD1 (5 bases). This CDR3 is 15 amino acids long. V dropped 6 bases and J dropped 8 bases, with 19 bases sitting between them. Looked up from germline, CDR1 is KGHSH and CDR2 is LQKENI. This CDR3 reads CASSSGMEGSEKLFF. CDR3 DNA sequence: TGTGCCAGCTCCTCGGGCATGGAGGGGTCGGAAAAACTGTTTTTT.

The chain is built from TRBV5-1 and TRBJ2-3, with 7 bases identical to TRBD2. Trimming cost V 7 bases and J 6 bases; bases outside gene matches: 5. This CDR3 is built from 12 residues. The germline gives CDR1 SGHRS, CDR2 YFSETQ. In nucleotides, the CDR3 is TGCGCCAGCTCCCTCGGGGGGGATACGCAGTATTTT. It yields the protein CASSLGGDTQYF.

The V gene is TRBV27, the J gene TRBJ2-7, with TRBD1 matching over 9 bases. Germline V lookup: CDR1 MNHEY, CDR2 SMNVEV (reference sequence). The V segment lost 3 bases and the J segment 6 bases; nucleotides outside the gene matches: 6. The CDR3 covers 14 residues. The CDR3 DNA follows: TGTGCCAGCAGTTTGATCGACAGGGGGGGCGAGCAGTACTTC. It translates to CASSLIDRGGEQYF.

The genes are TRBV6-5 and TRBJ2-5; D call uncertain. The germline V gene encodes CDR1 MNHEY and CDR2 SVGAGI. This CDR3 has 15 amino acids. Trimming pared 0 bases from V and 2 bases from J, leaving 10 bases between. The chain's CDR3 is CASSYSPGLQETQYF. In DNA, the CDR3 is TGTGCCAGCAGTTACTCTCCAGGTTTGCAAGAGACCCAGTACTTC.

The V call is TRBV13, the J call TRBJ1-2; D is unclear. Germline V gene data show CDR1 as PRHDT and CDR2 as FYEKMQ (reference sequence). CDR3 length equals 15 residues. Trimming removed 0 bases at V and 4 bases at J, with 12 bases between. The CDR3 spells CASSLGGGVGYGYTF. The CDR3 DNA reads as TGTGCCAGCAGCTTAGGGGGCGGGGTAGGCTATGGCTACACCTTC.

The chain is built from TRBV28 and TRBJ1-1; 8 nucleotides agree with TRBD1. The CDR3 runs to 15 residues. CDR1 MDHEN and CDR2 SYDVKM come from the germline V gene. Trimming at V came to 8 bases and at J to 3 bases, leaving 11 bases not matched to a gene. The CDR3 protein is CASLWGTGGDTEAFF. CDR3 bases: TGTGCCAGCCTCTGGGGAACAGGGGGGGACACTGAAGCTTTCTTT.

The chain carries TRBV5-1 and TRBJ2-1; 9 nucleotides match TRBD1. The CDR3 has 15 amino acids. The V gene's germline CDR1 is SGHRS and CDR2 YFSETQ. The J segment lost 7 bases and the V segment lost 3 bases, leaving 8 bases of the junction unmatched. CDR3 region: CASSWWTGEGNEQFF. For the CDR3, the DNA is TGCGCCAGCAGCTGGTGGACAGGGGAAGGGAATGAGCAGTTCTTC.

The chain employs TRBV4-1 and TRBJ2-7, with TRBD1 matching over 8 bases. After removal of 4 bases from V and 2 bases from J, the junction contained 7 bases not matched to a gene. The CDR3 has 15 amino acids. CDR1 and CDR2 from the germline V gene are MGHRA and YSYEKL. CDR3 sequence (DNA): TGCGCCAGCAGCCTTGGGACAGGCCACACCTACGAGCAGTACTTC. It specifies CASSLGTGHTYEQYF.

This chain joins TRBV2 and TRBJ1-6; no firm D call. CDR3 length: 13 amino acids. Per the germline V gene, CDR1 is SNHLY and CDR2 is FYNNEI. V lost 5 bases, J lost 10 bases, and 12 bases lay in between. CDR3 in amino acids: CASSSQLRSPLHF. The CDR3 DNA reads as TGTGCCAGCAGTTCCCAACTACGGTCACCCCTCCACTTT.

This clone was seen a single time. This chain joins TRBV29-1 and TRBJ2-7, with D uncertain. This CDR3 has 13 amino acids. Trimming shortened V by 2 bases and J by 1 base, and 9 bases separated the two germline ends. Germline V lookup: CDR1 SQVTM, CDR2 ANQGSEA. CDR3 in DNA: TGCAGCGTTGAACCGAGGCATTCCTACGAGCAGTACTTC. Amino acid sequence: CSVEPRHSYEQYF.

The CDR3 sequence: CASSLPSGVSYNEQFF. Written as DNA, the CDR3 is TGTGCCAGCAGCTTGCCTAGCGGGGTCTCCTACAATGAGCAGTTCTTC. The V gene is TRBV5-6, the J gene TRBJ2-1, with 9 bases matching TRBD2. Germline assignment: CDR1 SGHDT and CDR2 YYEEEE. V lost 1 base to trimming and J lost 0 bases; unmatched junction nucleotides: 2. The CDR3 spans 16 residues.

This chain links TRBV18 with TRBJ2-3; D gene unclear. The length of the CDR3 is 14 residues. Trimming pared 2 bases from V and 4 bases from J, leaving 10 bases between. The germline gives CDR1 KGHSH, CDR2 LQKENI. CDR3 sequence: CASSPSASSDTQYF. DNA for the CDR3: TGTGCCAGCTCACCATCAGCTAGTTCAGATACGCAGTATTTT.